A selection of T cell receptor beta chains follows, all from one sample in a study of cytomegalovirus exposure and HLA in healthy donors. Here immunoSEQ multiplex PCR was the method, and the copy in TCRdb shows in-frame clones only, minus some. The data contain about 180,000 clones, about four fifths of them singletons. The sample was PBMCs. The receptors here all came from a woman in her twenties or thirties in good health and CMV-seronegative. Both conserved end residues are part of each CDR3.

V gene	CDR3 length	CDR3 protein
TRBV30	15	CAWKIPDRASSPLHF
TRBV6-1	12	CASSAGPGTQHF
TRBV19	15	CASSLQGLPNTEAFF
TRBV25-1	15	CASSDSGGTNEKLFF
TRBV4-3	16	CASSQDFSGGETPLHF
TRBV29-1	14	CSVGVRLTPGLPDF
TRBV5-4	13	CASSKEGKETQYF
TRBV1	15	CTSSEAGGPPGEQFF
TRBV6-6	14	CASSDLRGRDGYTF
TRBV5-4	13	CASSLEGAGGYTF
TRBV6-6	14	CASSPLDRGGGYTF
TRBV5-8	14	CASSLGGVGQPQHF
TRBV7-9	13	CASSLMQGQPQHF
TRBV5-1	15	CASSRDSLNAGELFF
TRBV5-1	15	CASSKGQGVKAEAFF
TRBV6-1	13	CASSPYVEPGYTF
TRBV10-1	13	CASSEPAGNIQYF
TRBV5-4	16	CASSSPSAGGYNEQFF
TRBV10-1	15	CASSESMGPGNEQFF
TRBV5-1	18	CASSRGLAGGLNTDTQYF
TRBV4-1	15	CASSQEGGTNYGYTF
TRBV4-3	16	CASSQGDRGRSTEAFF
TRBV4-1	15	CASSQDRPGINEQFF
TRBV5-1	14	CASSYREGGYEQYF
TRBV5-1	15	CASSLSASIDYEQYF
TRBV10-3	15	CATGNTGLTNTEAFF
TRBV6-5	16	CASSYAWGRGVTEAFF
TRBV11-2	16	CASSSYGTGTSYEQYF
TRBV4-2	17	CASSQDRGSGGTAEQFF
TRBV5-8	18	CASLRGDRGLVSNTEAFF
TRBV11-2	15	CASSLAGSGNQPQHF
TRBV11-1	17	CASSSYLSSGGWNEQFF
TRBV27	15	CASRRLAGGGETQYF
TRBV19	15	CASSPMGGTNEKLFF
TRBV27	18	CASSLFLGPTGTPTEQYF
TRBV7-2	14	CASSLVVRDYGYTF
TRBV2	13	CASRGTGNYGYTF
TRBV6-4	15	CASSDTTERYNEQFF
TRBV12-5	12	CASGDWNTEAFF